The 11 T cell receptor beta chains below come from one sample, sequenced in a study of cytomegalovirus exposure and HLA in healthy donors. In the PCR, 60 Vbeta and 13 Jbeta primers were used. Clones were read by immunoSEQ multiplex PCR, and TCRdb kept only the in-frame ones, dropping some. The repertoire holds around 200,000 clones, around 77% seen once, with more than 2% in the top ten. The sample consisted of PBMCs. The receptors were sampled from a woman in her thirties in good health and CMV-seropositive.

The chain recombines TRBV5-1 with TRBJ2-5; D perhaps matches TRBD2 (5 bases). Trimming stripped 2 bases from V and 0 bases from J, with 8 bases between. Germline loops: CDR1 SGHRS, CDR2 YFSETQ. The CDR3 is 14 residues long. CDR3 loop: CASSFYGDQETQYF. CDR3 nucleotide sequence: TGCGCCAGCAGCTTTTACGGGGACCAAGAGACCCAGTACTTC.

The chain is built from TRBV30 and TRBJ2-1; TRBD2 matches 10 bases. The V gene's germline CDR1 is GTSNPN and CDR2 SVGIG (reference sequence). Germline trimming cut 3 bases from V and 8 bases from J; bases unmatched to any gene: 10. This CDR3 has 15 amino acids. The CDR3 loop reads CAWSLPGLAVYEQFF. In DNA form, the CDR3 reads TGTGCCTGGAGCCTACCCGGACTAGCGGTGTATGAGCAGTTCTTC.

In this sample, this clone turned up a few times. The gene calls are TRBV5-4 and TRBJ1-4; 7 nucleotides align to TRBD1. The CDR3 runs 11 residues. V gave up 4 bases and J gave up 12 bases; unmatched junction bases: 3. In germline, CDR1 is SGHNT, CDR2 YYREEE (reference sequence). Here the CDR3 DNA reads TGTGCCAGCAGCACTGGGACAGAACTGTTTTTT. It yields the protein CASSTGTELFF.

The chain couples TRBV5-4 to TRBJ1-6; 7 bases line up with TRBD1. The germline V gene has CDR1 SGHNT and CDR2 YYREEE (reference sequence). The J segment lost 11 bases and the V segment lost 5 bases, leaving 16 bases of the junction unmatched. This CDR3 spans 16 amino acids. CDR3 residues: CASRSGTASDQAPLHF. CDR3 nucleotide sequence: TGTGCCAGCAGATCAGGGACAGCCAGCGATCAGGCACCCCTCCACTTT.

The CDR3 loop is CASSLGQGLTNYGYTF. CDR3 DNA: TGTGCCAGCAGCTTAGGGCAGGGACTTACTAACTATGGCTACACCTTC. V gene TRBV5-4 combines with J gene TRBJ1-2; a possible D gene is TRBD1 (5 bases). Trimming shortened V by 2 bases and J by 0 bases, and 14 bases separated the two germline ends. This CDR3 comprises 16 residues. CDR1 is SGHNT, CDR2 YYREEE, per germline (reference sequence).

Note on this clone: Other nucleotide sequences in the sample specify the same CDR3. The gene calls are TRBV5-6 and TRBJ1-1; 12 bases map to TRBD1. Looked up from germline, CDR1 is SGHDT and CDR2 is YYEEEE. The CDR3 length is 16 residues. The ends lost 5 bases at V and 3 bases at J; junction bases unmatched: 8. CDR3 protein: CASSPGQGAFHTEAFF. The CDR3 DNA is TGTGCCAGCAGTCCGGGACAGGGGGCGTTTCACACTGAAGCTTTCTTT.

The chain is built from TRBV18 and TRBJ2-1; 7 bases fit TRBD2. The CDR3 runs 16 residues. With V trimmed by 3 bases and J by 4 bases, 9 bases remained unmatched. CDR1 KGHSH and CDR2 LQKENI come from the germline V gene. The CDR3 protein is CASSPMAAGAYNEQFF. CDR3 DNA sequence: TGTGCCAGCTCACCGATGGCGGCGGGAGCTTACAATGAGCAGTTCTTC.

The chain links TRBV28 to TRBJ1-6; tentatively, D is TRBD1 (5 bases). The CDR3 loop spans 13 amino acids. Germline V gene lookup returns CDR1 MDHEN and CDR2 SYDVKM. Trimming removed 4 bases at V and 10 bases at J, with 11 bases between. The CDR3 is CASSSQGRSPLHF. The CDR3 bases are TGTGCCAGCAGTTCCCAGGGCAGGTCACCCCTCCACTTT.

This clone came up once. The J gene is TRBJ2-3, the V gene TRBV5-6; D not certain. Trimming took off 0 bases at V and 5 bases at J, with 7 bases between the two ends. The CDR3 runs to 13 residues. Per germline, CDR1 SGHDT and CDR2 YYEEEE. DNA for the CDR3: TGTGCCAGCAGCTTGGTGGGCCGAGATACGCAGTATTTT. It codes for CASSLVGRDTQYF.

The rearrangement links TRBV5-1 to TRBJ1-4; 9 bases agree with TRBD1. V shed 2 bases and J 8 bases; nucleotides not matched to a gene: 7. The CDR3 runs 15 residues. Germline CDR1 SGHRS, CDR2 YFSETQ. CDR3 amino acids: CASSLSGTGTEKLFF. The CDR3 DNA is TGCGCCAGCAGCTTATCTGGGACAGGGACCGAAAAACTGTTTTTT.

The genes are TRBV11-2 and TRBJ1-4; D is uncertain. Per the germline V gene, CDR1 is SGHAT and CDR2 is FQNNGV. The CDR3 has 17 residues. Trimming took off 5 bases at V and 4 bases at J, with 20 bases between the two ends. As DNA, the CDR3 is TGTGCCAGCAGCCCTTCGCTTACTTATGATAGTAATGAAAAACTGTTTTTT. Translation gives CASSPSLTYDSNEKLFF. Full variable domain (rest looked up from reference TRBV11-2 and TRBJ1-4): EAGVAQSPRYKIIEKRQSVAFWCNPISGHATLYWYQQILGQGPKLLIQFQNNGVVDDSQLPKDRFSAERLKGVDSTLKIQPAKLEDSAVYLCASSPSLTYDSNEKLFFGSGTQLSVL.